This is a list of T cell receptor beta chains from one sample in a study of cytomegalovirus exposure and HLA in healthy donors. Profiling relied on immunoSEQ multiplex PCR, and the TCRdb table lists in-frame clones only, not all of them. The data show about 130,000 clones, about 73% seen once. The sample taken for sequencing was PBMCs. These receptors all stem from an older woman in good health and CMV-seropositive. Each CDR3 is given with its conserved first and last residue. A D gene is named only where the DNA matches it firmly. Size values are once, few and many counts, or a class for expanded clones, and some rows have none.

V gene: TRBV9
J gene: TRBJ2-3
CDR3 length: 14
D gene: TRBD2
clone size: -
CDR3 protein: CASSPGRGPDTQYF
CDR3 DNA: TGTGCCAGCAGCCCCGGGAGGGGCCCAGATACGCAGTATTTT

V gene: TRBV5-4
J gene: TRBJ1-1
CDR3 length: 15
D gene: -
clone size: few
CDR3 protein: CASAPGGMRGTEAFF
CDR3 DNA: TGTGCCAGCGCCCCGGGAGGGATGCGGGGGACTGAAGCTTTCTTT

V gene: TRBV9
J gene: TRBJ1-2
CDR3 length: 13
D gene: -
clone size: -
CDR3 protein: CASSVGGPGGYTF
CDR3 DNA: TGTGCCAGCAGCGTAGGGGGGCCCGGGGGCTACACCTTC

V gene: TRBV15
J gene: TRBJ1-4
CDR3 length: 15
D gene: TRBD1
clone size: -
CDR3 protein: CATSRDPGGSEKLFF
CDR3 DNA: TGTGCCACCAGCAGAGATCCAGGGGGCAGTGAAAAACTGTTTTTT

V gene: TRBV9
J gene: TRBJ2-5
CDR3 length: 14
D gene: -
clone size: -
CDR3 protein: CASSVEGSPETQYF
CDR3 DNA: TGTGCCAGCAGCGTAGAGGGGTCTCCAGAGACCCAGTACTTC

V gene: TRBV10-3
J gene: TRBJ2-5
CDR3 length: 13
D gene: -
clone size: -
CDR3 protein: CAISLGGGETQYF
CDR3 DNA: TGTGCCATCAGTTTGGGAGGAGGGGAGACCCAGTACTTC

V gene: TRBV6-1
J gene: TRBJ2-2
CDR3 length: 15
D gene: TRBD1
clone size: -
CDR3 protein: CASRLTGLNTGELFF
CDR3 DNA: TGTGCCAGCAGATTGACAGGGCTGAACACCGGGGAGCTGTTTTTT

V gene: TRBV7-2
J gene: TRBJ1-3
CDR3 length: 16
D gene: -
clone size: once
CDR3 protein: CASSLVSGSSGNTIYF
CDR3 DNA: TGTGCCAGCAGCTTAGTCTCGGGGAGCTCTGGAAACACCATATATTTT

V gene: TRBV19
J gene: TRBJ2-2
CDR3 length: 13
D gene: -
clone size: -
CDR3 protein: CASAGAGSGELFF
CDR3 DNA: TGTGCCAGTGCAGGGGCAGGATCAGGGGAGCTGTTTTTT

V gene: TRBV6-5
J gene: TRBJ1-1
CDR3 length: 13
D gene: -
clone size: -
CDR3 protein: CASSGRENTEAFF
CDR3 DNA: TGTGCCAGCAGCGGACGGGAGAACACTGAAGCTTTCTTT

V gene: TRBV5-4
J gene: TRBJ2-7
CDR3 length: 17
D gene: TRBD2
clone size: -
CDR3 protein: CASTKFTASGSVYEQYF
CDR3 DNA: TGTGCCAGCACCAAATTTACGGCTAGCGGGAGTGTATACGAGCAGTACTTC

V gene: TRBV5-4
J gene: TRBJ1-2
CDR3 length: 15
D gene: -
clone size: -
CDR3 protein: CASSRVDSANYGYTF
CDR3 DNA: TGTGCCAGCAGCCGGGTTGACTCCGCTAACTATGGCTACACCTTC